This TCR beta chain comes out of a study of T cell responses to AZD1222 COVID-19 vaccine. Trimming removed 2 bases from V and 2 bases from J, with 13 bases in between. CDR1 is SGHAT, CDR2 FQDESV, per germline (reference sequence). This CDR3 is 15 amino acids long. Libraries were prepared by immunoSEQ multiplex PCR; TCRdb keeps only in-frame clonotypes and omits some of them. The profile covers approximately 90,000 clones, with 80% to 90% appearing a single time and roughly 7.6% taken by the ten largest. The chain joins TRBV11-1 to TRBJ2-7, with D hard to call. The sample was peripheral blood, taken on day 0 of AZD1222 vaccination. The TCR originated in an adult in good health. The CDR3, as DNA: TGTGCCAGCAGCTTAAGACCTATGGGCGCCTACGAGCAGTACTTC. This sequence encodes CASSLRPMGAYEQYF.